This T cell receptor beta chain derives from a study of blood T cells in healthy people across ages. The study's findings and limits: There was a strong correlation between TCR beta diversity and naive T cell percentage.

PBMCs numbering at least 6 million were isolated per sample. A note on this clonotype: Its specificity is not known.

A sample-barcoded 5' primer and a J-beta primer mix were used in a second PCR of roughly 7 to 11 cycles. TCRdb re-called the 5' RACE reads with MiXCR, one entry per CDR3 protein. The table records 1,800,000 or so distinct CDR3 sequences, 39% of them present only once. This TCR came from a human donor in good health. The source material was blood.

The CDR3 is CASSQRVSGGNTGELFF. As DNA, the CDR3 is TGTGCCAGCAGCCAAAGAGTGAGCGGGGGAAATACCGGGGAGCTGTTTTTT. The chain employs TRBV11-3 and TRBJ2-2; TRBD2 matches at 8 bases. CDR3 size: 17 residues. Germline V CDR1 and CDR2: SGHNT, YENEEA. With 5 bases clipped from V and 5 bases from J, the junction kept 13 bases outside the gene matches.